The 8 T cell receptor beta chains reported below all come from one sample, sequenced in a study of T cells in Graves' hyperthyroidism and ophthalmopathy. What was amplified from RNA transcripts were TCR beta CDR3 regions. HTBI primers were the set used in a first-round RT-PCR of the TCR CDR3. Using its own MiXCR run on the multiplex PCR reads, TCRdb lists one record per CDR3 protein. The sample includes 540,000 or so distinct CDR3 sequences, around 42% of them seen just once. Sequencing was carried out using peripheral blood or thyroid tissue (not recorded which). These TCRs come from an adult woman with Graves' disease, either hyperthyroidism or ophthalmopathy (not recorded which).

This clonotype was seen ten or more times. V usage is TRBV7-8 and J usage is TRBJ2-7, with D tentatively TRBD1 (6 bases). V was pared by 0 bases and J by 0 bases, with 6 bases between. Germline V CDR1 and CDR2: SGHVS, FQNEAQ. This CDR3 region has 14 residues. The CDR3 DNA reads as TGTGCCAGCAGCTTAGCCAGGGGCTCCTACGAGCAGTACTTC. Encoded protein: CASSLARGSYEQYF. Combining the CDR3 with reference TRBV7-8 and TRBJ2-7 gives the whole variable domain GAGVSQSPRYKVAKRGQDVALRCDPISGHVSLFWYQQALGQGPEFLTYFQNEAQLDKSGLPSDRFFAERPEGSVSTLKIQRTQQEDSAVYLCASSLARGSYEQYFGPGTRLTVT.

The chain joins TRBV20-1 to TRBJ1-2; TRBD1 matches 9 bases. This CDR3 has 14 residues. Germline lookup yields CDR1 DFQATT and CDR2 SNEGSKA (reference sequence). With 8 bases clipped from V and 6 bases from J, the junction kept 13 bases outside the gene matches. This CDR3 is CSPTGTGMKNGYTF. The CDR3 DNA sequence: TGCAGTCCCACCGGGACAGGGATGAAGAATGGCTACACCTTC.

This clonotype was seen many times. The rearrangement uses TRBV10-3 and TRBJ1-1, with no clear D. The V and J ends lost 5 bases and 0 bases respectively, with 10 bases between them. The germline V gene encodes CDR1 ENHRY and CDR2 SYGVKD. The CDR3 contains 14 residues. The CDR3 is CAISFKRMNTEAFF. As DNA, the CDR3 is TGTGCCATCAGTTTCAAGAGGATGAACACTGAAGCTTTCTTT.

Points on this clonotype: Just one base apart from a much larger clone, this may be a read error. The V call is TRBV10-3, the J call TRBJ1-5; D is uncertain. CDR3 length: 14 amino acids. The germline V and J ends were trimmed by 3 bases and 4 bases, with 10 bases remaining between them. Germline lookup yields CDR1 ENHRY and CDR2 SYGVKD. The CDR3 reads CAISEGGENQPQHF. DNA of the CDR3: TGTGCCATCAGTGAAGGCGGGGAAAATCAGCCCCAGCATTTT.

Comments on this clonotype: Since a much larger clone is just one base distant, this may be a read error. In this CDR3 the conserved last residue, phenylalanine or tryptophan, is missing, so a read error is likely. The CDR3 is CASSRPPAGTFYEQYL. The CDR3 region has the DNA TGTGCCAGCAGTCGCCCCCCGGCGGGGACCTTCTACGAGCAGTACCTC. The chain employs TRBV6-5 and TRBJ2-7, with a weak D call TRBD2 (6 bases). V lost 5 bases to trimming and J lost 3 bases, with 20 bases between them. CDR1 and CDR2 from the germline V gene are MNHEY and SVGAGI. The CDR3 consists of 16 residues.

Many counts were recorded for this clonotype. The rearrangement uses TRBV5-1 and TRBJ2-5; the D gene is possibly TRBD2 (6 bases). The CDR3 runs 18 residues. Per germline, CDR1 SGHRS and CDR2 YFSETQ. Trimming took 4 bases from V and 1 from J, leaving 23 bases between them. The CDR3, as DNA: TGCGCCAGCAGCCGGCCCGGGGACTTAGCGAGTACCCAAGAGACCCAGTACTTC. Translating gives CASSRPGDLASTQETQYF.

The chain employs TRBV10-3 and TRBJ2-5; tentatively, D is TRBD1 (5 bases). Germline CDR1 and CDR2: ENHRY and SYGVKD. This CDR3 is 14 amino acids long. Trimming stripped 10 bases from V and 2 bases from J, with 17 bases between. The CDR3 sequence is CASSRNPGQETQYF. CDR3 DNA sequence: TGTGCCAGCAGCCGAAACCCAGGGCAAGAGACCCAGTACTTC.

The chain joins TRBV29-1 to TRBJ1-2; no reliable D call. Germline-derived CDR1 and CDR2 are SQVTM and ANQGSEA. Trimming removed 5 bases at V and 0 bases at J, with 16 bases between. This CDR3 spans 15 amino acids. This CDR3 reads CSVRERGLANYGYTF. The CDR3 bases are TGCAGCGTTCGGGAGCGCGGCTTAGCTAACTATGGCTACACCTTC.